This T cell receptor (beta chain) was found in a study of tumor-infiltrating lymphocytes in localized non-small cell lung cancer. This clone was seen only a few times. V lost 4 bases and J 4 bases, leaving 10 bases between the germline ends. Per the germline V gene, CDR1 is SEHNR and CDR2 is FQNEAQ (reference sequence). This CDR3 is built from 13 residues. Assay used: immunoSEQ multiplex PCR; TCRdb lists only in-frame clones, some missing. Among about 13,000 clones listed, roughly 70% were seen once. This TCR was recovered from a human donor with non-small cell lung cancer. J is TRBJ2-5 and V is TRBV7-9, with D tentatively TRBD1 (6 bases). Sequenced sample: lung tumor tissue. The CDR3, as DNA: TGTGCCAGCAGCTCATCAGGGGCAGAGACCCAGTACTTC. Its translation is CASSSSGAETQYF.